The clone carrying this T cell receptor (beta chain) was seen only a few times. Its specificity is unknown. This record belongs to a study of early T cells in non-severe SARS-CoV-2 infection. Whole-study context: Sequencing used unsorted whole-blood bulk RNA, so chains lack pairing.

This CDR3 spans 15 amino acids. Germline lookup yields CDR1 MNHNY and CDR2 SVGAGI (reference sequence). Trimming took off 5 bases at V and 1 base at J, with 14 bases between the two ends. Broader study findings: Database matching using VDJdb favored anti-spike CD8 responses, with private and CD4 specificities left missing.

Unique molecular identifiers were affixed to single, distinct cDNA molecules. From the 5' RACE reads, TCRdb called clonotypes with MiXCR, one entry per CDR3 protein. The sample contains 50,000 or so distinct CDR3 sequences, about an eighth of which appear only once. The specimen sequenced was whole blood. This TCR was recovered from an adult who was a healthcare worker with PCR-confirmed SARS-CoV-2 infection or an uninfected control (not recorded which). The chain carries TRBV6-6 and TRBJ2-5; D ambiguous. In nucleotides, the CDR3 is TGTGCCAGCAGTACAGACGGCCGCTCCCAAGAGACCCAGTACTTC. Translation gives CASSTDGRSQETQYF.